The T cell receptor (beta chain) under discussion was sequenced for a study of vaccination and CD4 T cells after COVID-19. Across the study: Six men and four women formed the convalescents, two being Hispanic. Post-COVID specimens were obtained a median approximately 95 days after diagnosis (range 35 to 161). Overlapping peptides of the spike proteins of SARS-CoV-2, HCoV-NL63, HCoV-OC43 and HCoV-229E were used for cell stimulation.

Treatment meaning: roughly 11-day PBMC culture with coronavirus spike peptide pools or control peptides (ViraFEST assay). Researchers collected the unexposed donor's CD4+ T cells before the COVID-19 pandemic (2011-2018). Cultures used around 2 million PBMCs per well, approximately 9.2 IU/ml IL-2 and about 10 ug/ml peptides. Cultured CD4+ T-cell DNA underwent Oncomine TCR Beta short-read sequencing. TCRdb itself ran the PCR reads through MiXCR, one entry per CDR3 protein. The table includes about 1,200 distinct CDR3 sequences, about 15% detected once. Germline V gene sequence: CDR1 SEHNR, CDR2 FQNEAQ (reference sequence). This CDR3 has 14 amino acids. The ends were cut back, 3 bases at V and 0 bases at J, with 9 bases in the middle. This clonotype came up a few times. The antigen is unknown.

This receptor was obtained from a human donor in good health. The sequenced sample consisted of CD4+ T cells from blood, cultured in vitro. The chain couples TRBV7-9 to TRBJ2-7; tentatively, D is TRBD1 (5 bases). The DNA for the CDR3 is TGTGCCAGCAGCTTTACAGGAAGCTCCTACGAGCAGTACTTC. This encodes CASSFTGSSYEQYF.